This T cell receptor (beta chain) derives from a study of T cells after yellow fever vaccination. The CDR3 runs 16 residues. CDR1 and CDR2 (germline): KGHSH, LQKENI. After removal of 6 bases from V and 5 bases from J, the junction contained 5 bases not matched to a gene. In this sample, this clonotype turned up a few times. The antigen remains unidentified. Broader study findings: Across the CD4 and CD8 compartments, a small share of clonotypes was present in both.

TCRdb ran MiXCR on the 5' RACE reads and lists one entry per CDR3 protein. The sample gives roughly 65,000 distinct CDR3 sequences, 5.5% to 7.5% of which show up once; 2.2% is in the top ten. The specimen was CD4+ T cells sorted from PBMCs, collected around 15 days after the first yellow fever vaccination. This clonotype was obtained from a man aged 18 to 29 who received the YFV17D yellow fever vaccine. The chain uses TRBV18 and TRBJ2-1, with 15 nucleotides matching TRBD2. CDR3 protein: CASSSGLAGGNNEQFF. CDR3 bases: TGTGCCAGCTCGTCGGGACTAGCGGGGGGTAACAATGAGCAGTTCTTC.